Presented here are 2 T cell receptor beta chains from one specimen sequenced in a study of T cells expressing NK-cell markers. TCRdb reprocessed the 5' RACE reads and stores each CDR3 protein as one record, lacking DNA. The ten top clones account for less than 20%, within a sample of about 160,000 distinct CDR3 sequences. The sample was blood T cells: a sorted CD56 or NKG2C T cell subset, CD4+ or CD8+ T cells, or bulk PBMC T cells (not recorded which). The receptor set was obtained from a woman between 18 and 70 years old in good health.

This chain joins TRBV5-1 and TRBJ2-3; TCRdb's D call, TRBD2, is unchecked because there is no DNA. There are 16 residues in the CDR3. Germline assignment: CDR1 SGHRS and CDR2 YFSETQ. CDR3 region: CASSPGGLVSTDTQYF.

The rearrangement links TRBV2 to TRBJ2-3; TCRdb's D gene call, TRBD1, goes unchecked for lack of DNA. CDR3 length: 12 residues. Germline CDR1 and CDR2: SNHLY and FYNNEI. CDR3 sequence reads: CASNPDKPTQYF.